A single sample gave rise to the 22 T cell receptor beta chains below, sequenced in a study of control samples from healthy donors and cancer patients. The method was immunoSEQ multiplex PCR; TCRdb's version includes in-frame clones alone and lacks a portion of them. The sample carries some 120,000 clones, about 87% recorded once. Sequencing was performed on blood. The receptors were gathered from a man aged 30 to 45 in good health.

The V call is TRBV7-2, the J call TRBJ1-5, with D possibly matching TRBD1 (5 bases). V dropped 4 bases and J dropped 2 bases, with 9 bases sitting between them. CDR3 length equals 14 residues. In germline, CDR1 is SGHTA, CDR2 FQGNSA. CDR3 region: CASSWGRGNQPQHF. DNA of the CDR3: TGTGCCAGCAGCTGGGGCCGGGGCAATCAGCCCCAGCATTTT. Together with reference TRBV7-2 and TRBJ1-5, the CDR3 gives the full variable domain: GAGVSQSPSNKVTEKGKDVELRCDPISGHTALYWYRQSLGQGLEFLIYFQGNSAPDKSGLPSDRFSAERTGGSVSTLTIQRTQQEDSAVYLCASSWGRGNQPQHFGDGTRLSIL.

The gene calls are TRBV5-4 and TRBJ1-1; 8 nucleotides match TRBD1. The germline V gene encodes CDR1 SGHNT and CDR2 YYREEE (reference sequence). V gave up 4 bases and J gave up 11 bases; unmatched junction bases: 13. The CDR3 is made up of 14 amino acids. The CDR3 sequence is CASSQGQAIMRAFF. CDR3 nucleotides: TGTGCCAGCAGCCAGGGACAGGCCATTATGCGGGCTTTCTTT.

The V and J genes are TRBV7-9 and TRBJ2-3; TRBD2 might be the D (5 bases). Germline-derived CDR1 and CDR2 are SEHNR and FQNEAQ (reference sequence). The CDR3 loop spans 14 amino acids. V was cut by 0 bases and J by 3 bases, with 7 bases left in between. In nucleotides, the CDR3 is TGTGCCAGCAGCTTAGCACGGGAAACAGATACGCAGTATTTT. Amino acids: CASSLARETDTQYF.

This clone has only one observation. The chain has TRBV4-2 and TRBJ2-3, with D hard to call. The CDR3 spans 15 residues. V lost 1 base to trimming and J lost 0 bases, with 8 bases between them. Germline V gene sequence: CDR1 LGHNA, CDR2 YNFKEQ. The CDR3 region has the DNA TGTGCCAGCAGCCAAGCTGCACAGAGCACAGATACGCAGTATTTT. This translates into CASSQAAQSTDTQYF.

The rearrangement uses TRBV4-1 and TRBJ1-2; 9 bases are a match to TRBD1. Unmatched junction bases numbered 10, after V lost 0 bases and J lost 5 bases. Germline V lookup: CDR1 MGHRA, CDR2 YSYEKL. This CDR3 comprises 17 residues. Written as DNA, the CDR3 is TGCGCCAGCAGCCAAGAACCCCACAGGGGGCTGGGATATGGCTACACCTTC. This encodes CASSQEPHRGLGYGYTF.

The CDR3 spells CASSVDIQETQYF. The CDR3 nucleotides read TGTGCCAGCAGCGTGGACATACAAGAGACCCAGTACTTC. The chain has TRBV7-3 and TRBJ2-5; TRBD1 is a possible D gene (5 bases). V lost 5 bases and J 2 bases, leaving 9 bases between the germline ends. CDR1 is SGHTA, CDR2 FQGTGA, per germline. This CDR3 is built from 13 residues.

V is TRBV10-3 and J is TRBJ1-1; tentatively, D is TRBD1 (6 bases). The CDR3 length is 16 residues. Per germline, CDR1 ENHRY and CDR2 SYGVKD. V was trimmed by 0 bases and J by 0 bases, leaving 11 bases between them. CDR3 sequence reads: CAISESKDRMNTEAFF. CDR3 coding DNA: TGTGCCATCAGTGAGTCTAAGGACAGAATGAACACTGAAGCTTTCTTT.

This rearrangement joins TRBV29-1 to TRBJ1-1; 7 nucleotides line up with TRBD1. The CDR3 consists of 14 residues. The germline V gene has CDR1 SQVTM and CDR2 ANQGSEA. V lost 6 bases and J lost 1; bases outside the gene matches: 8. CDR3 bases: TGCAGCGTCGGGGCCGGGACAGCGAACACTGAAGCTTTCTTT. This translates into CSVGAGTANTEAFF.

This clone was seen a handful of times. The CDR3 DNA follows: TGTGCCTGGAGGCCCTCTGGGGCCAACGTCCTGACTTTC. It yields the protein CAWRPSGANVLTF. This chain joins TRBV30 and TRBJ2-6; D unclear. Germline V gives CDR1 GTSNPN, CDR2 SVGIG (reference sequence). V lost 3 bases, J lost 0 bases, and 3 bases lay in between. The CDR3 has 13 amino acids. Variable domain in full (rest from reference TRBV30 and TRBJ2-6): SQTIHQWPATLVQPVGSPLSLECTVEGTSNPNLYWYRQAAGRGLQLLFYSVGIGQISSEVPQNLSASRPQDRQFILSSKKLLLSDSGFYLCAWRPSGANVLTFGAGSRLTVL.

This chain connects TRBV19 to TRBJ1-1, with unresolved D. Per the germline V gene, CDR1 is LNHDA and CDR2 is SQIVND (reference sequence). The CDR3 sequence is 14 residues long. The germline V and J ends were trimmed by 5 bases and 2 bases, with 12 bases remaining between them. CDR3 region: CASSHSSLNTEAFF. The CDR3 DNA sequence: TGTGCCAGTAGTCACTCATCCCTAAACACTGAAGCTTTCTTT.

The V gene is TRBV11-3, the J gene TRBJ1-4, with TRBD1 matching 7 bases. There are 15 residues in the CDR3. Losses at the gene ends were 3 bases for V and 4 bases for J; bases not matched to a gene: 5. Germline lookup yields CDR1 SGHNT and CDR2 YENEEA. CDR3 protein: CASSFQQGLNEKLFF. CDR3 nucleotides: TGTGCCAGCAGCTTTCAACAGGGGCTTAATGAAAAACTGTTTTTT. Complete variable domain (other parts from reference TRBV11-3 and TRBJ1-4): EAGVVQSPRYKIIEKKQPVAFWCNPISGHNTLYWYLQNLGQGPELLIRYENEEAVDDSQLPKDRFSAERLKGVDSTLKIQPAELGDSAVYLCASSFQQGLNEKLFFGSGTQLSVL.

The chain recombines TRBV3-1 (or the pseudogene TRBV3-2) with TRBJ1-2, with TRBD1 identical over 7 bases. V was pared by 3 bases and J by 8 bases, with 15 bases of the junction left unmatched. The CDR3 is 16 residues long. Germline V gene data show CDR1 as LGHDT and CDR2 as YNNKEL (reference sequence). The CDR3 DNA sequence: TGTGCCAGCAGCCAGGGGGCAGGGGGAATTGACGGCGGCTACACCTTC. Translation gives CASSQGAGGIDGGYTF.

The chain has TRBV3-1 (or the pseudogene TRBV3-2) and TRBJ1-2; maybe TRBD1 (6 bases). Germline V lookup: CDR1 LGHDT, CDR2 YNNKEL (reference sequence). The CDR3 consists of 14 residues. The V and J ends lost 0 bases and 4 bases respectively, with 9 bases between them. As DNA, the CDR3 is TGTGCCAGCAGCCAAGATACAGGGACCTATGGCTACACCTTC. Its protein product is CASSQDTGTYGYTF.

V gene TRBV7-8 combines with J gene TRBJ1-1, with D perhaps matching TRBD1 (5 bases). The CDR3 has 16 amino acids. The germline CDR1 and CDR2 sequences are SGHVS and FQNEAQ. V was pared by 2 bases and J by 4 bases, with 17 bases between. The CDR3 DNA is TGTGCCAGCAGCTTAAAGCTAGGGGCGAGGGGCACTGAAGCTTTCTTT. Protein: CASSLKLGARGTEAFF.

The chain carries TRBV3-1 (or the pseudogene TRBV3-2) and TRBJ1-5, with unresolved D. Trimming stripped 4 bases from V and 1 base from J, with 2 bases between. The CDR3 loop spans 12 amino acids. Germline assignment: CDR1 LGHDT and CDR2 YNNKEL (reference sequence). This chain's CDR3 is CASSRSNQPQHF. The CDR3 DNA sequence: TGTGCCAGCAGCCGGAGCAATCAGCCCCAGCATTTT.

This chain uses TRBV5-6 with TRBJ1-2; D not resolved. Trimming took 0 bases from V and 4 from J, leaving 4 bases between them. The CDR3 is made up of 12 amino acids. Germline-derived CDR1 and CDR2 are SGHDT and YYEEEE. CDR3 residues: CASSLEGYGYTF. The CDR3 nucleotides read TGTGCCAGCAGCTTGGAAGGCTATGGCTACACCTTC.

The V and J genes are TRBV5-8 and TRBJ1-2, with unresolved D. CDR1 is SGHTS and CDR2 is YDEGEE in the germline V gene. Trimming took 2 bases from V and 3 from J, leaving 14 bases between them. This CDR3 is 15 amino acids long. The DNA of the CDR3 is TGTGCCAGCAGCTTCGCGTCCAGCCTAGACTATGGCTACACCTTC. Its protein is CASSFASSLDYGYTF.

The chain links TRBV7-9 to TRBJ2-7; 10 nucleotides line up with TRBD2. V trimming: 0 bases; J trimming: 3 bases; junction bases outside the gene matches: 2. The CDR3 spans 15 residues. Germline loops: CDR1 SEHNR, CDR2 FQNEAQ (reference sequence). The CDR3 spells CASSLASGGLYEQYF. CDR3 sequence (DNA): TGTGCCAGCAGCTTAGCTAGCGGGGGGCTCTACGAGCAGTACTTC.

The chain couples TRBV18 to TRBJ1-1; 7 bases line up with TRBD1. Unmatched junction bases numbered 5, after V lost 3 bases and J lost 4 bases. CDR1 is KGHSH and CDR2 is LQKENI in the germline V gene. The CDR3 consists of 14 residues. CDR3 DNA: TGTGCCAGCTCACCGACAGGGCGGATCACTGAAGCTTTCTTT. Protein: CASSPTGRITEAFF.

In this sample, this clone turned up a few times. V gene TRBV13 combines with J gene TRBJ2-6; either TRBD1 or TRBD2 may supply D (5 bases each). This CDR3 has 15 residues. In germline, CDR1 is PRHDT, CDR2 FYEKMQ (reference sequence). V lost 4 bases and J lost 1, with 8 bases in between. In nucleotides, the CDR3 is TGTGCCAGCAGCTCGGGGCCTTCTGGGGCCAACGTCCTGACTTTC. This encodes CASSSGPSGANVLTF. The full variable domain, its missing parts supplied by reference TRBV13 and TRBJ2-6, is AAGVIQSPRHLIKEKRETATLKCYPIPRHDTVYWYQQGPGQDPQFLISFYEKMQSDKGSIPDRFSAQQFSDYHSELNMSSLELGDSALYFCASSSGPSGANVLTFGAGSRLTVL.

The rearrangement uses TRBV7-9 and TRBJ1-1; D perhaps matches TRBD1 (6 bases). The germline V and J ends were trimmed by 4 bases and 4 bases, with 13 bases remaining between them. The CDR3 is 14 amino acids. The germline V gene has CDR1 SEHNR and CDR2 FQNEAQ (reference sequence). The CDR3 sequence: CASSYTRGSTEAFF. CDR3 nucleotide sequence: TGTGCCAGCAGCTATACAAGGGGGAGCACTGAAGCTTTCTTT.

The J gene is TRBJ2-1, the V gene TRBV5-8, with D uncertain. The CDR3 length is 15 residues. From germline, CDR1 is SGHTS and CDR2 YDEGEE. V lost 0 bases and J lost 2, with 9 bases in between. CDR3 protein: CASSLDVSTYNEQFF. The CDR3 nucleotides read TGTGCCAGCAGCTTGGATGTCAGCACCTACAATGAGCAGTTCTTC.